This entry concerns a single T cell receptor (beta chain). The data derive from a study of regulatory T cells in long-lasting Graves disease. Libraries of TCR beta came from iRepertoire HTBI primers plus Arm-PCR of CDR3 regions. TCRdb reprocessed the multiplex PCR reads with MiXCR, giving one entry per CDR3 protein. The sample lists roughly 400,000 distinct CDR3 sequences, about 21% occurring once. The time point: persistent/refractory GD, antithyroid drugs over 5 years with positive TRAb. The TCR library used RNA extracted from PBMCs. The CDR3 runs 15 residues. CDR1 is LGHDT and CDR2 is YNNKEL in the germline V gene (reference sequence). The V and J ends lost 2 bases and 3 bases respectively, with 14 bases between them.

J is TRBJ2-7 and V is TRBV3-1; weak D call: TRBD1 (6 bases). The receptor was isolated from a female donor with Graves disease. The sequencing here drew on peripheral blood mononuclear cells (PBMCs), taken when the disease was refractory, from a patient treated with antithyroid drugs. The chain's CDR3 is CASSQIPDSNYEQYF. CDR3 in DNA: TGTGCCAGCAGCCAAATCCCGGACAGCAACTACGAGCAGTACTTC.